This T cell receptor beta chain was found in a study of regulatory T cells in long-lasting Graves disease. Overall study context: Graves' patients with a new diagnosis had received antithyroid drugs under 3 months.

V dropped 4 bases and J dropped 1 base, with 14 bases sitting between them. The V gene's germline CDR1 is GTSNPN and CDR2 SVGIG (reference sequence). The CDR3 totals 14 residues. Specified time point: newly diagnosed GD, antithyroid drugs for less than 3 months. From RNA extracted from PBMCs, the TCR library was made. This clonotype was seen repeatedly, ten times or more. Assembly of TCR beta libraries relied on iRepertoire HTBI primers together with Arm-PCR of CDR3 regions. TCRdb processed the multiplex PCR reads anew with MiXCR; each CDR3 protein has one entry. This sample carries 360,000 or so distinct CDR3 sequences, about 16% of them seen once, and the ten largest clones take roughly a fifth. These data were also filed under a second study, of T cells in Graves' hyperthyroidism and ophthalmopathy. That investigation notes: Uncontrolled infection, other autoimmune disease, pregnancy or lactation barred patients from enrollment. First-round RT-PCR with HTBI primers amplified the TCR CDR3 region.

The receptor was isolated from a young woman with Graves disease. The chain uses TRBV30 and TRBJ2-7, with a tentative D call TRBD1 (5 bases). This specimen was peripheral blood mononuclear cells (PBMCs), taken at new diagnosis, from a patient treated with antithyroid drugs. The CDR3 protein is CAWTKAGLSYEQYF. In DNA form, the CDR3 reads TGTGCCTGGACAAAGGCAGGGTTGTCCTACGAGCAGTACTTC.